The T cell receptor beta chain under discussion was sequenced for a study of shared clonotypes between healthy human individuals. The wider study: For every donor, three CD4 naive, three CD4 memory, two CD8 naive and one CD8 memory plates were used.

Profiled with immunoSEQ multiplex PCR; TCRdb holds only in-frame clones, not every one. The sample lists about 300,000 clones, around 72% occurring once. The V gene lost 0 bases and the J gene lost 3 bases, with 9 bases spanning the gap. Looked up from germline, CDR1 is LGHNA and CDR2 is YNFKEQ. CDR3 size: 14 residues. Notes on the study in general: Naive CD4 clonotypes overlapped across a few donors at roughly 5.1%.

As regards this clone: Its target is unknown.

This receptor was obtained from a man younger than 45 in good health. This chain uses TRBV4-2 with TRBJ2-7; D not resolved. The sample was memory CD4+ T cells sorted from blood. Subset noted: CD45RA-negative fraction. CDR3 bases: TGTGCCAGCAGCCAAGATTATGGTGACTACGAGCAGTACTTC. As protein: CASSQDYGDYEQYF.